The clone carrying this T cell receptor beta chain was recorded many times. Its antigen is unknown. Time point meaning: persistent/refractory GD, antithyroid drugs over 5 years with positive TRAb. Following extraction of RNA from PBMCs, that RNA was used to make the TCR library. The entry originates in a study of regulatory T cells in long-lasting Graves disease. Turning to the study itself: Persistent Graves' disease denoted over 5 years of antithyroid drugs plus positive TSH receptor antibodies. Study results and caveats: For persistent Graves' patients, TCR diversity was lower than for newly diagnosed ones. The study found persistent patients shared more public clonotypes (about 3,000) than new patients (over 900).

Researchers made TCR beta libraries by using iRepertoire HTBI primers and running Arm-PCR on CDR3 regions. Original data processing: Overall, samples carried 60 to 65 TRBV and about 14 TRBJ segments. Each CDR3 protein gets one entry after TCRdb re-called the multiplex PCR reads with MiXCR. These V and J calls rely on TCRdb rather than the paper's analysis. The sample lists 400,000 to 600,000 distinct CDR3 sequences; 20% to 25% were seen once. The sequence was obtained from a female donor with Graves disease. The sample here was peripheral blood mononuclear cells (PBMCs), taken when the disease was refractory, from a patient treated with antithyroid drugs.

CDR3 residues: CASTSVGSETQYF. CDR3 in DNA: TGTGCCAGCACCTCGGTCGGGTCGGAGACCCAGTACTTC. V usage is TRBV12-3 or TRBV12-4 and J usage is TRBJ2-5; D not resolved. This CDR3 spans 13 amino acids. V lost 7 bases to trimming and J lost 5 bases, with 14 bases between them.